One TCR beta chain is described in this entry. The sample holds many counts of this clonotype. There is no known antigen for this receptor. Base qualities were left out, and no much larger clone turns up one base away. What the time point label conveys for this sample: day 60 (about 2 months) after transplantation. The meaning of the sample's treatment or condition label: allogeneic hematopoietic cell transplantation with graft depleted of TCRalphabeta T cells and CD19 B cells. TCRalphabeta/CD19-depleted allogeneic hematopoietic cell grafts were given to the transplant recipients, all of whom were children. Libraries came from PCR. Sequencing was performed on an Illumina HiSeq 2500. Molecular barcoding was employed in the preparation of TCR libraries, with unique molecular identifiers being used to normalize TCRbeta repertoire quantification. The raw public data were reprocessed by TCRdb itself: fastp quality trimming at Q25, MiXCR clonotype calling, in-frame beta chains only. Entries are consolidated by CDR3 protein sequence, retaining the most common genes and DNA. A total of 15,000 to 20,000 distinct CDR3 sequences appear in this sample, around 8.3% of them only once. 36% of the sample rests with the top ten.

This sample is drawn from a study of T-cell reconstitution after alpha-beta-depleted transplantation in children (dated by TCRdb to about 2016). Some background on the complete study: The study quantitatively tracked T-cell immune reconstitution after TCRalphabeta/CD19-depleted allogeneic hematopoietic cell transplantation in children using TCR repertoire profiling.

What the work shows at the level of the full study, not this receptor alone: The high TCRbeta diversity at day 60 in some patients was ascribed to recipient T cells and intrathymic progenitors that had survived conditioning. About two months after transplant, the apparently early recovery of alphabetaT-cell counts reportedly depended on just several hundred clones that had expanded rapidly and came from non-depleted graft cells. The frequencies of hyperexpanded clones fell over the following months, and after one year, T-cell counts and TCRbeta diversity were mostly attributed to newly produced T cells.

The sample in question was PBMCs, mostly from graft donor cells, obtained 60 days after TCRalphabeta/CD19-depleted stem cell transplant. The clonotype was recovered from a boy under two years old who had a stem cell transplant for Wiskott-Aldrich syndrome, so the T cells may come from the graft donor.

CDR3 region: CASSATLIYMATEAFF. The DNA sequence is TGTGCCAGCAGCGCAACCCTGATATACATGGCCACTGAAGCTTTCTTT. This chain joins TRBV7-9 to TRBJ1-1, with no reliable assignment of the D segment. CDR1 SEHNR and CDR2 FQNEAQ are derived from the germline V gene (reference sequence). Counted from cysteine to phenylalanine, this CDR3 has 16 amino acids. CDR3 DNA is the only sequence kept; it has 48 bases, read in frame from the first base. The V and J ends are trimmed by 5 bases and 4 bases, leaving 20 bases between them.